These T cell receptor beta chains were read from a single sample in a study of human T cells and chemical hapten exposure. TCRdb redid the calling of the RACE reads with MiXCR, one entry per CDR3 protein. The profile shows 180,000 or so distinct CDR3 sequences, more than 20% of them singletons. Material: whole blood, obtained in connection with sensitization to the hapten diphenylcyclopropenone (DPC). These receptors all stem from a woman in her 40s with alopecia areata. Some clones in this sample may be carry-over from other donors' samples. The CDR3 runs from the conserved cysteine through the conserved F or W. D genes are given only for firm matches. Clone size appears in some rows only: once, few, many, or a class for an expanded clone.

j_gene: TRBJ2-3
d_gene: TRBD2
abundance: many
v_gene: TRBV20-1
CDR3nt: TGCAGTGCTAGGGTCCCGGGACTAGCGGGAGGGCCCACAGATACGCAGTATTTT
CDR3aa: CSARVPGLAGGPTDTQYF

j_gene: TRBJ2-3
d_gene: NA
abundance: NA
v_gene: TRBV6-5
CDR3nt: TGTGCCAGCAGTTACATCGGGGGCCCAGATACGCAGTATTTT
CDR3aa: CASSYIGGPDTQYF

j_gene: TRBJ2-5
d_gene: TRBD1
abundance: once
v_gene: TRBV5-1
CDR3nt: TGCGCCAGCAGCTTGGGCCCCCAGGGGGCCCAAGAGACCCAGTACTTC
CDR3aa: CASSLGPQGAQETQYF

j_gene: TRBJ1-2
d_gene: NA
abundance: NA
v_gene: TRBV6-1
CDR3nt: TGTGCCAGCAGTGAGATAACTAACTATGGCTACACCTTC
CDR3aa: CASSEITNYGYTF

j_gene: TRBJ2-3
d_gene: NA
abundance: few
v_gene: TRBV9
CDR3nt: TGTGCCAGCAGCGTAGGAGTGAGGAGCAGCACAGATACGCAGTATTTT
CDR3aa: CASSVGVRSSTDTQYF

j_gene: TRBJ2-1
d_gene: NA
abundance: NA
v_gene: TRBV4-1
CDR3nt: TGCGCCAGCAGCCAAGAGGGTACGCTGGGAAATGAGCAGTTCTTC
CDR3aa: CASSQEGTLGNEQFF

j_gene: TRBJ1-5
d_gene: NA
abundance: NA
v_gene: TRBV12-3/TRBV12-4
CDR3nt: TGTGCCAGCAGTTTAAGGGTAGGGGGTGGCAATCAGCCCCAGCATTTT
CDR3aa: CASSLRVGGGNQPQHF

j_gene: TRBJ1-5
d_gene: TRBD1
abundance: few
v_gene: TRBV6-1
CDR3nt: TGTGCCACTGCCTCAGGGGGTGGCAATCAGCCCCAGCATTTT
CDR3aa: CATASGGGNQPQHF

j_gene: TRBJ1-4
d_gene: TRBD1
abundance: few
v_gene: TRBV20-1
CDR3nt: TGCAGTGCCACCAGGGGGGGAGGTGAAAAACTGTTTTTT
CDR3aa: CSATRGGGEKLFF

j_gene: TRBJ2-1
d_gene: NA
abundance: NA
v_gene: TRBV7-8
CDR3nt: TGTGCCAGCAGCTTAAGGACCTCGCAGTTCTTC
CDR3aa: CASSLRTSQFF

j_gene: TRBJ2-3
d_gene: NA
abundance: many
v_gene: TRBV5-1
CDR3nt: TGCGCCAGCAGCTTGGTAGAAGGGACAGATACGCAGTATTTT
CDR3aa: CASSLVEGTDTQYF

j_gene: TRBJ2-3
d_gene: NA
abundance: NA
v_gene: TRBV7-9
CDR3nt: TGTGCCAGCAGCTTAAATGAGGGTACGCAGTATTTT
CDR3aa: CASSLNEGTQYF

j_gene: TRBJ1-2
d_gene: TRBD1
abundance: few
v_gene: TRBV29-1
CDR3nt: TGCAGCGTTGAAACCGGGACAGTTTATGGCTACACCTTC
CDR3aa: CSVETGTVYGYTF

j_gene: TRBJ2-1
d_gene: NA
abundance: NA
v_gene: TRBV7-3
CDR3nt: TGTGCCAGCAGCTTGAATAGCCAGGTGACGAACAATGAGCAGTTCTTC
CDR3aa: CASSLNSQVTNNEQFF

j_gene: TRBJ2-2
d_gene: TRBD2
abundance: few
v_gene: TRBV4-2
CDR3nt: TGTGCCAGCAGCCAGGCTAGCGGTTATAACACCGGGGAGCTGTTTTTT
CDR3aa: CASSQASGYNTGELFF

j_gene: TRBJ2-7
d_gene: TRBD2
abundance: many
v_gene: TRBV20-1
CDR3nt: TGCAGTGTTTGGACTAGCGCTAATTCCTACGAGCAGTACTTC
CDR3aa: CSVWTSANSYEQYF

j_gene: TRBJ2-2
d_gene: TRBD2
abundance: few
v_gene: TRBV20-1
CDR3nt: TGCAGTGCTAGACCTAGCGGGAGGTCGCCCGGGGAGCTGTTTTTT
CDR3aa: CSARPSGRSPGELFF

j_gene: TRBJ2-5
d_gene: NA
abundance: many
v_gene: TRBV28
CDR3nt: TGTGCCACCAAGGGCTACAACCAAGAGACCCAGTACTTC
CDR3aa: CATKGYNQETQYF

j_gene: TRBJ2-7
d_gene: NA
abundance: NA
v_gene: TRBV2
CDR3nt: TGTGCCACTGAACCCGGAGGGGCGGACGAGCAGTACTTC
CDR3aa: CATEPGGADEQYF

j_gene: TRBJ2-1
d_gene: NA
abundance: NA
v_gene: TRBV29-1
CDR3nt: TGCAGCGTTCCAAGGGTCTTGGAGGATGAGCAGTTCTTC
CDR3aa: CSVPRVLEDEQFF

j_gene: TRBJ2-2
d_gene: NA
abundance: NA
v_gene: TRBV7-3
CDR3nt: TGTGCCAGCAGGGGTAGCGCGGCCGGGGAGCTGTTTTTT
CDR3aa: CASRGSAAGELFF

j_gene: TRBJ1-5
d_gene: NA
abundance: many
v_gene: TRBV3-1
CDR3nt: TGTGCCAGCAGCCAACCGAATCAGCCCCAGCATTTT
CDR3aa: CASSQPNQPQHF

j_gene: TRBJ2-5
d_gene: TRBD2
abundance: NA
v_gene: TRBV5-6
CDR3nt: TGTGCCAGCAGCTCAAGACTAGCGGGACGGGAAGAGACCCAGTACTTC
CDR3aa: CASSSRLAGREETQYF

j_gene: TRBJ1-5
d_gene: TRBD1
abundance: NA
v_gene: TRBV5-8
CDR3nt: TGTGCCAGCAGCTTGTGGGGACAGGGATTCAGCAATCAGCCCCAGCATTTT
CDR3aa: CASSLWGQGFSNQPQHF

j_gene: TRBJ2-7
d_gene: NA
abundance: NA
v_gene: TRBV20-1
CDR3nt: TGCAGTGCCCGGAGGCAGACCAACTACGAGCAGTACTTC
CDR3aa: CSARRQTNYEQYF

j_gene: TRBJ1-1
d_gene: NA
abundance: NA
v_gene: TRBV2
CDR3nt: TGTGCCAGCGGTGACGGTGCCACTGAAGCTTTCTTT
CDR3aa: CASGDGATEAFF

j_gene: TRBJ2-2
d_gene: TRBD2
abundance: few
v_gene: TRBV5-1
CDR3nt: TGCGCCAGCAGCTTGGGTAGCGGGACTACGAACACCGGGGAGCTGTTTTTT
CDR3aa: CASSLGSGTTNTGELFF

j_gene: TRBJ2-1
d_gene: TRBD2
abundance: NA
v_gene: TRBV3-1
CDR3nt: TGTGCCAGCACTCCCACTAGCGGGAGAACCAATGAGCAGTTCTTC
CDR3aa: CASTPTSGRTNEQFF

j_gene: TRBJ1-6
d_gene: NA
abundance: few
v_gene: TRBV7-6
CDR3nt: TGTGCCAGCAGCTTAGCCCAGGAACGTTCACCCCTCCACTTT
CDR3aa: CASSLAQERSPLHF

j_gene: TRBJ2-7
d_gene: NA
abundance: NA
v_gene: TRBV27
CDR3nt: TGTGCCAGCAGTTTACAGGTTTCCTACGAGCAGTACTTC
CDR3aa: CASSLQVSYEQYF

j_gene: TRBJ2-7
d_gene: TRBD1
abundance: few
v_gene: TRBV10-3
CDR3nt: TGTGCCATCACCGGGGACAGGGGAGCCTACGAGCAGTACTTC
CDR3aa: CAITGDRGAYEQYF

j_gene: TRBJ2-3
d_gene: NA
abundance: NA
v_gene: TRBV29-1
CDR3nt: TGCAGCGTTGAGGGATTACATTCGGAGGTTACGCAGTATTTT
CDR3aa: CSVEGLHSEVTQYF

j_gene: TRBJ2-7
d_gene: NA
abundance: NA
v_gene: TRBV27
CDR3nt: TGTGCCAGCAGCTTCGGGTCTTCCGAGATTTACGAGCAGTACTTC
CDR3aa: CASSFGSSEIYEQYF

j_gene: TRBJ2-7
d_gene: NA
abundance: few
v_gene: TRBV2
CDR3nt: TGTGCCAGCAGTGATTGGGGAGAAGCCTACGAGCAGTACTTC
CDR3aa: CASSDWGEAYEQYF

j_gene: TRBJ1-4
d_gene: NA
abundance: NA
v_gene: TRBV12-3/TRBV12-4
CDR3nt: TGTGCCAGCAGTCCTAATCGGGGTGAAAAACTGTTTTTT
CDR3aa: CASSPNRGEKLFF

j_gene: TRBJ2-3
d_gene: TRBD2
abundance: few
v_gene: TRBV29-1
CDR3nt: TGCAGCGTTGGGTACGGGAGGGGCACAGATACGCAGTATTTT
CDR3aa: CSVGYGRGTDTQYF

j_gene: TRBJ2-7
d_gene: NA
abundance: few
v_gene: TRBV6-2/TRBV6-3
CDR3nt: TGTGCCAGCAGCCAGAACTCCTACGAGCAGTACTTC
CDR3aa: CASSQNSYEQYF

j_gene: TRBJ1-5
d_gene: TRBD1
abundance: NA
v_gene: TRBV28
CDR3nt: TGTGCCAGCAGAGACCGGGACAGGTCATATAGCAATCAGCCCCAGCATTTT
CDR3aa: CASRDRDRSYSNQPQHF

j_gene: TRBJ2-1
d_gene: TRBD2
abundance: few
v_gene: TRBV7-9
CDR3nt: TGTGCCAGCAGCTCCGGGGGGACTAGCGGGAGGTACGGTGAGCAGTTCTTC
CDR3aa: CASSSGGTSGRYGEQFF

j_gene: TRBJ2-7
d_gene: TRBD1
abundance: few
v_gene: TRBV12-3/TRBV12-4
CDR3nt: TGTGCCAGCAGTTCCCAGACAGGGGCGGACTACGAGCAGTACTTC
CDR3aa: CASSSQTGADYEQYF

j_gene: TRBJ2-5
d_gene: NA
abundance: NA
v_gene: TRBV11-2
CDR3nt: TGTGCCAGCAGCTCAGGGGAGTGGGAGACCCAGTACTTC
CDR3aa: CASSSGEWETQYF

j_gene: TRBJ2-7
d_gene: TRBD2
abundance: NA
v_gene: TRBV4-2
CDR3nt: TGTGCCAGCAGCCAAGATCTCGGGGGGGGGCTCTCCTACGAGCAGTACTTC
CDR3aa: CASSQDLGGGLSYEQYF

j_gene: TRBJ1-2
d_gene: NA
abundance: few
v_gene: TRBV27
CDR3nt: TGTGCCAGCAGTTTAGTGAACGGGGGGCTGAACTATGGCTACACCTTC
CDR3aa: CASSLVNGGLNYGYTF

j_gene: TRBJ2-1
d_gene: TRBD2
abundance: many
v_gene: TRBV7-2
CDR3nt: TGTGCCAGCAGCCCGACTAGCGGGGGCTACAATGAGCAGTTCTTC
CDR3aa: CASSPTSGGYNEQFF

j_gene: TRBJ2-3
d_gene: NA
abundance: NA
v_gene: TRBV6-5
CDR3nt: TGTGCCAGCAGTTACTCGGGACCCCATACCAGCACAGATACGCAGTATTTT
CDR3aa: CASSYSGPHTSTDTQYF